The sequence of this TCR beta chain was determined in a study of T-cell reconstitution after alpha-beta-depleted transplantation in children (dated by TCRdb to the mid-2010s). Notes on the research overall: Using TCR repertoire profiling, the study quantitatively followed how T-cell immune reconstitution unfolded in children after TCRalphabeta/CD19-depleted allogeneic hematopoietic cell transplantation.

The junction shows trimming of 8 bases on V and 4 bases on J, plus 18 bases between the germline ends. CDR1 SGHRS and CDR2 YFSETQ are derived from the germline V gene. The CDR3 runs 14 residues from the cysteine to the phenylalanine. The DNA shown is the 42-base CDR3, in frame from base 1. Comments on this clonotype: The clone's antigen remains unknown. No quality values exist for individual bases; no much larger clone is one base distant.

Libraries were made using PCR. Sequencing relied on an Illumina HiSeq 2500. To normalize quantification of the TCRbeta repertoire, the TCR libraries were built with molecular barcoding that relied on unique molecular identifiers. TCRdb's own reprocessing of the public reads used fastp at Q25 and MiXCR and kept productive beta chains. Merged by CDR3 protein, the rows form single entries marked with the most common genes and DNA. The sample profile shows 640,000 or so distinct CDR3 sequences; approximately 15% of them were found once. Approximately 1% of the sample rests with the top ten. This TCR came from a human donor who donated a stem cell graft to a child with acute myeloid leukemia. The chain is made from TRBV5-1 and TRBJ1-2; matching of 6 bases hints at TRBD1 as the D gene. The sequencing used PBMCs from the stem cell graft donor, collected from the stem cell graft. The CDR3 protein is CASKVGALSYGYTF. The sequenced DNA: TGCGCCAGTAAGGTGGGGGCCCTTTCCTATGGCTACACCTTC.